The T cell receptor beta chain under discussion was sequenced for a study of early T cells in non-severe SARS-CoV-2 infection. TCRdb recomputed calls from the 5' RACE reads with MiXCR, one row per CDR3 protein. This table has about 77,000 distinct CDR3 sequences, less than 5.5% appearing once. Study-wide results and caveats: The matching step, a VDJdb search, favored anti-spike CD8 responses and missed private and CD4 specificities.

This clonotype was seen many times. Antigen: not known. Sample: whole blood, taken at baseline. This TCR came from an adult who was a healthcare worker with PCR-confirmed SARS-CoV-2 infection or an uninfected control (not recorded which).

The CDR3 reads CASSVGLNYGYTF. In DNA, the CDR3 is TGTGCCAGCAGCGTTGGGCTTAACTATGGCTACACCTTC. This chain joins TRBV7-6 and TRBJ1-2, with D unresolved. V was clipped by 5 bases and J by 1 base, with 8 bases between them. The CDR3 is made up of 13 amino acids. Looked up from germline, CDR1 is SGHVS and CDR2 is FNYEAQ.